Below, one T cell receptor (beta chain) is given with its context. These data belong to a study of cytotoxic CD8 clonotypes in ibrutinib-treated CLL. Study as a whole: Partial responders around 24, complete 2; some twelve progressed and about 14 stayed in remission by median approximately 64 months. Response samples were taken after a median roughly twelve months of treatment, range 6 to 36.

The repertoire was sequenced with immunoSEQ multiplex PCR; TCRdb's copy has only in-frame clones and lacks some. This table has 120,000 to 150,000 clones, about 80% appearing once. Trimming took 6 bases from V and 1 from J, leaving 6 bases between them. The CDR3 is 12 residues long. Germline values: CDR1 MNHEY, CDR2 SVGAGI. The material was PBMCs, obtained after 12 months of ibrutinib treatment. This rearrangement joins TRBV6-5 to TRBJ1-1; D not certain. The receptor was derived from a human donor with chronic lymphocytic leukemia. The CDR3 region has the DNA TGTGCCAGCAGCACCCGGAACACTGAAGCTTTCTTT. The encoded protein is CASSTRNTEAFF.